These 16 T cell receptor beta chains originate from one sample sequenced in a study of cytomegalovirus exposure and HLA in healthy donors. It was with 60 Vbeta and 13 Jbeta primers that the PCR ran. Clones were sequenced by immunoSEQ multiplex PCR, and TCRdb holds only the in-frame ones, with some missing. Reported are around 130,000 clones; the ten largest clones contain 1.5% to 2%. The sample taken for sequencing was PBMCs. Receptors originate from a woman aged 60-70 years in good health and CMV-seronegative.

The chain joins TRBV2 to TRBJ1-5, with D perhaps TRBD1 (5 bases). V dropped 3 bases and J dropped 1 base, with 13 bases sitting between them. This CDR3 contains 16 residues. Germline V gene lookup returns CDR1 SNHLY and CDR2 FYNNEI. This chain's CDR3 is CASSDVTVWSNQPQHF. CDR3 nucleotides: TGTGCCAGCAGTGACGTGACAGTCTGGAGCAATCAGCCCCAGCATTTT.

The J gene is TRBJ2-3, the V gene TRBV5-1, with D possibly TRBD1 on 7 matching bases. Germline CDR1 and CDR2: SGHRS and YFSETQ. The V and J ends lost 0 bases and 5 bases respectively, with 22 bases between them. This CDR3 comprises 18 residues. Here the CDR3 DNA reads TGCGCCAGCAGCTTGGCCGGGATGCGGCACAGGGGAGGAGATACGCAGTATTTT. Translated: CASSLAGMRHRGGDTQYF.

This rearrangement joins TRBV5-1 to TRBJ2-7, with 9 bases aligning to TRBD1. The CDR3 sequence is 14 residues long. J gave up 4 bases and V 7 bases, and 9 bases lay outside the gene matches. The germline V gene encodes CDR1 SGHRS and CDR2 YFSETQ. CDR3 nucleotides: TGCGCCAGCGACACCGGGACAGGGACTTACGAGCAGTACTTC. Its translation: CASDTGTGTYEQYF.

The chain carries TRBV7-8 and TRBJ2-1, with D possibly TRBD2 on 6 matching bases. V was pared by 0 bases and J by 10 bases, with 10 bases between. Germline lookup yields CDR1 SGHVS and CDR2 FQNEAQ. This CDR3 region has 13 residues. CDR3 region: CASSLALAREQFF. The CDR3 coding sequence is TGTGCCAGCAGCTTAGCTCTAGCGCGCGAGCAGTTCTTC.

Worth noting for this clone: The same CDR3 can be traced to other DNA sequences in this sample. The chain joins TRBV4-1 to TRBJ1-1, with 8 bases identical to TRBD1. The CDR3 has 14 residues. V lost 2 bases and J lost 9; bases outside the gene matches: 8. CDR1 and CDR2 (germline): MGHRA, YSYEKL. The CDR3 region has the DNA TGCGCCAGCAGCCAATTAACAGGGGGGGGGAAAGCTTTCTTT. Translating gives CASSQLTGGGKAFF.

V usage is TRBV11-1 and J usage is TRBJ1-1; 11 nucleotides match TRBD1. This CDR3 contains 15 residues. V shed 6 bases and J 4 bases; nucleotides not matched to a gene: 7. Germline lookup yields CDR1 SGHAT and CDR2 FQDESV (reference sequence). The CDR3 sequence: CASSFEGTGGTEAFF. The CDR3 region has the DNA TGTGCCAGCAGTTTCGAAGGGACAGGGGGCACTGAAGCTTTCTTT.

V is TRBV5-4 and J is TRBJ2-5; a possible D gene is TRBD2 (7 bases). V lost 6 bases and J lost 1, with 13 bases in between. CDR1 and CDR2 from the germline V gene are SGHNT and YYREEE (reference sequence). The CDR3 is 14 amino acids. CDR3 in DNA: TGTGCCAGCATTGAGAGGGGGGGCCAAGAGACCCAGTACTTC. It specifies CASIERGGQETQYF.

The chain employs TRBV5-1 and TRBJ2-5; TRBD2 agrees at 9 bases. The CDR3 consists of 16 residues. The V gene end was trimmed by 4 bases and the J gene end by 0 bases; junction bases not matched to a gene: 7. Germline CDR1 SGHRS, CDR2 YFSETQ. The CDR3 loop is CASSPKSGRYQETQYF. CDR3 nucleotides: TGCGCCAGCAGCCCGAAGAGCGGGAGGTACCAAGAGACCCAGTACTTC.

The CDR3 DNA is TGTGCCAGCAGCTTCAGTAATGAAAAACTGTTTTTT. Its translation: CASSFSNEKLFF. This chain connects TRBV11-2 to TRBJ1-4; unclear D gene. With 3 bases removed from V and 4 bases from J, the gap between germline ends came to 3 bases. This CDR3 contains 12 residues. Germline CDR1 reads SGHAT; CDR2 reads FQNNGV.

This chain links TRBV5-5 with TRBJ1-4; D possibly corresponds to TRBD1 (6 bases). Per germline, CDR1 SGHKS and CDR2 YYEKEE (reference sequence). The CDR3 totals 15 residues. With 2 bases removed from V and 7 bases from J, the gap between germline ends came to 15 bases. The CDR3 spells CASSFLWGQGEKLFF. The DNA for the CDR3 is TGTGCCAGCAGCTTCCTCTGGGGGCAGGGTGAAAAACTGTTTTTT. The entire variable domain, with the rest obtained from reference TRBV5-5 and TRBJ1-4, is as follows: DAGVTQSPTHLIKTRGQQVTLRCSPISGHKSVSWYQQVLGQGPQFIFQYYEKEERGRGNFPDRFSARQFPNYSSELNVNALLLGDSALYLCASSFLWGQGEKLFFGSGTQLSVL.

This sequence joins TRBV7-2 and TRBJ2-7; D is uncertain. Germline CDR1 reads SGHTA; CDR2 reads FQGNSA. The CDR3 totals 13 residues. V shed 4 bases and J shed 3 bases, with 10 bases lying between them. CDR3 in amino acids: CASSYTTRYEQYF. The CDR3 nucleotides are TGTGCCAGCAGCTATACAACCCGCTACGAGCAGTACTTC.

The genes are TRBV28 and TRBJ1-2; 7 nucleotides agree with TRBD1. CDR1 is MDHEN and CDR2 is SYDVKM in the germline V gene. V trimming: 2 bases; J trimming: 4 bases; junction bases outside the gene matches: 7. The CDR3 contains 15 residues. The CDR3: CASSLMGRTGYGYTF. DNA for the CDR3: TGTGCCAGCAGTTTAATGGGTCGGACAGGCTATGGCTACACCTTC.

This chain connects TRBV19 to TRBJ2-4; 11 nucleotides match TRBD1. The CDR3 runs 17 residues. Trimming at V came to 5 bases and at J to 3 bases, leaving 9 bases not matched to a gene. CDR1 and CDR2 from the germline V gene are LNHDA and SQIVND (reference sequence). The DNA for the CDR3 is TGTGCCAGTAGTCCCACCTCCGGGACAGGGGGCAAAAACATTCAGTACTTC. Encoded protein: CASSPTSGTGGKNIQYF. Combining the CDR3 with reference TRBV19 and TRBJ2-4 gives the whole variable domain DGGITQSPKYLFRKEGQNVTLSCEQNLNHDAMYWYRQDPGQGLRLIYYSQIVNDFQKGDIAEGYSVSREKKESFPLTVTSAQKNPTAFYLCASSPTSGTGGKNIQYFGAGTRLSVL.

This chain uses TRBV19 with TRBJ1-1, with no clear D. Trimming removed 5 bases at V and 1 base at J, with 14 bases between. The length of the CDR3 is 15 residues. Germline V gene lookup returns CDR1 LNHDA and CDR2 SQIVND (reference sequence). The CDR3 DNA sequence: TGTGCCAGTAGTGCGGATACCCTGGAGAACACTGAAGCTTTCTTT. Translating it yields CASSADTLENTEAFF.

The CDR3, as DNA: TGTGCCTGGAGTGTCTGGGCACTCGGAAACACCATATATTTT. It translates to CAWSVWALGNTIYF. This chain joins TRBV30 and TRBJ1-3, with no clear D. Germline V gives CDR1 GTSNPN, CDR2 SVGIG (reference sequence). Trimming took off 0 bases at V and 4 bases at J, with 10 bases between the two ends. This CDR3 spans 14 amino acids.

The rearrangement links TRBV28 to TRBJ1-1; no reliable D call. V gave up 5 bases and J gave up 0 bases, with 10 bases separating them. Looked up from germline, CDR1 is MDHEN and CDR2 is SYDVKM. This CDR3 has 14 amino acids. CDR3 bases: TGTGCCAGCAGTGTTCACGGGGTGAACACTGAAGCTTTCTTT. Its translation: CASSVHGVNTEAFF. The variable domain in full, completed from reference TRBV28 and TRBJ1-1, reads DVKVTQSSRYLVKRTGEKVFLECVQDMDHENMFWYRQDPGLGLRLIYFSYDVKMKEKGDIPEGYSVSREKKERFSLILESASTNQTSMYLCASSVHGVNTEAFFGQGTRLTVV.